This TCR beta chain was found in a study of T cell responses to AZD1222 COVID-19 vaccine. Study-wide background: Samples with a second dose at about 4 or about 12 weeks were pooled together.

As concerns this clone: Its specificity is not known.

Study conclusions and caveats: Following two doses of AZD1222, Spike-specific TCR breadth and depth rose. Only a handful of AZD1222 recipients were seropositive at baseline. Nearly half of spike-specific TCRs reportedly go after variant regions that carry no mutations.

Sequencing was performed with immunoSEQ multiplex PCR; in TCRdb, only in-frame clones are kept and a portion is missing. This sample carries about 140,000 clones, more than 80% of them seen once, and the ten largest clones take roughly 1.5%. V shed 1 base, J shed 4 bases, and the junction held 2 bases outside the gene matches. From germline, CDR1 is LNHNV and CDR2 YYDKDF (reference sequence). This CDR3 region has 15 residues. Source: peripheral blood, taken on day 0 of AZD1222 vaccination. The chain uses TRBV15 and TRBJ2-1, with 9 positions matching TRBD1. This sequence was found in an adult in good health. CDR3 sequence reads: CATSRAGQGYNEQFF. CDR3 sequence (DNA): TGTGCCACCAGCAGAGCGGGACAGGGTTACAATGAGCAGTTCTTC.